These 24 T cell receptor beta chains were all obtained from the same sample, sequenced in a study of OX40 agonist ivuxolimab in advanced cancers. The repertoire was sequenced with immunoSEQ multiplex PCR; TCRdb's copy has only in-frame clones and lacks some. This sample yields 11,000 or so clones, of which 85% to 90% are seen a single time; over 45% belongs to the top ten. Specimen: CD4+ or CD8+ T cells sorted from blood, collected in a trial of the OX40 agonist ivuxolimab. These receptor sequences come from an adult with an advanced solid tumor such as melanoma, head and neck, liver or kidney cancer.

V gene TRBV27 combines with J gene TRBJ2-7; the match to TRBD1 covers 7 bases. The CDR3 runs to 13 residues. The germline gives CDR1 MNHEY, CDR2 SMNVEV (reference sequence). The V segment lost 1 base and the J segment 6 bases; nucleotides outside the gene matches: 3. The CDR3 region is CASSLLTGAEQYF. The CDR3 nucleotides are TGTGCCAGCAGTTTATTAACAGGGGCCGAGCAGTACTTC.

This clone was counted between two and nine times. The genes are TRBV27 and TRBJ2-7, with 7 bases fitting TRBD1. This CDR3 has 14 residues. The trim removed 8 bases at V and 3 bases at J, leaving 10 bases unmatched. Per germline, CDR1 MNHEY and CDR2 SMNVEV (reference sequence). The CDR3 spells CASSPGTVGYEQYF. The CDR3 DNA reads as TGTGCCAGCTCCCCCGGGACAGTCGGCTACGAGCAGTACTTC.

The chain uses TRBV21-1 and TRBJ2-7. TRBV21-1 is classified as a pseudogene. The CDR3 has 14 amino acids. CDR3 amino acids: CASSKVGGTYEQYF. CDR3 bases: TGTGCCAGCAGCAAGGTCGGGGGCACATACGAGCAGTACTTC.

This rearrangement joins TRBV7-9 to TRBJ2-2, with a weak D call TRBD2 (5 bases). This CDR3 region has 14 residues. Germline CDR1 reads SEHNR; CDR2 reads FQNEAQ (reference sequence). V was shortened by 7 bases and J by 7 bases, with 16 bases between the two germline ends. The CDR3 nucleotides read TGTGCCAGCAAAAGCGGACCCTTGGTCGGGGAGCTGTTTTTT. Translating gives CASKSGPLVGELFF.

This chain joins TRBV4-3 and TRBJ2-7, with TRBD1 matching over 8 bases. Trimming at V came to 6 bases and at J to 4 bases, leaving 5 bases not matched to a gene. From germline, CDR1 is LGHNA and CDR2 YSLEER. The CDR3 has 13 amino acids. CDR3 residues: CASSPGGDYEQYF. CDR3 sequence (DNA): TGCGCCAGCAGTCCAGGGGGCGATTACGAGCAGTACTTC.

This clone was recorded a few times. The chain combines TRBV4-1 with TRBJ2-2, with 7 bases identical to TRBD2. Germline loops: CDR1 MGHRA, CDR2 YSYEKL. J was trimmed by 5 bases and V by 4 bases; bases with no gene match: 10. The length of the CDR3 is 16 residues. The CDR3 DNA sequence: TGCGCCAGCAGCCTTATCGGCGGGAGAGGAACCGGGGAGCTGTTTTTT. Translation: CASSLIGGRGTGELFF.

The V and J genes are TRBV27 and TRBJ1-2, with 8 bases identical to TRBD1. CDR3 size: 14 residues. The V and J ends lost 10 bases and 1 base, in that order; junction bases with no gene match: 8. The germline CDR1 and CDR2 sequences are MNHEY and SMNVEV (reference sequence). CDR3 loop: CATWTGSINYGYTF. CDR3 sequence (DNA): TGTGCCACCTGGACAGGGAGCATTAACTATGGCTACACCTTC.

Within the sample, this clone is medium-sized. The chain employs TRBV7-9 and TRBJ2-3; perhaps TRBD2 as D (6 bases). Germline values: CDR1 SEHNR, CDR2 FQNEAQ (reference sequence). Trimming removed 5 bases at V and 0 bases at J, with 15 bases between. CDR3 size: 16 residues. CDR3 amino acids: CASSGQSGRSTDTQYF. The CDR3 DNA sequence: TGTGCCAGCAGCGGACAAAGCGGGCGTAGCACAGATACGCAGTATTTT. Full variable domain (remainder filled in from reference TRBV7-9 and TRBJ2-3): DTGVSQNPRHKITKRGQNVTFRCDPISEHNRLYWYRQTLGQGPEFLTYFQNEAQLEKSRLLSDRFSAERPKGSFSTLEIQRTEQGDSAMYLCASSGQSGRSTDTQYFGPGTRLTVL.

The chain carries TRBV7-2 and TRBJ2-3; D ambiguous. Per the germline V gene, CDR1 is SGHTA and CDR2 is FQGNSA. Between the trimmed V and J ends, which lost 2 bases and 2 bases, there was a span of 11 bases. The CDR3 totals 15 residues. In nucleotides, the CDR3 is TGTGCCAGCAGCTTATTAGGATTCAACACAGATACGCAGTATTTT. It yields the protein CASSLLGFNTDTQYF. Full variable domain (remainder filled in from reference TRBV7-2 and TRBJ2-3): GAGVSQSPSNKVTEKGKDVELRCDPISGHTALYWYRQSLGQGLEFLIYFQGNSAPDKSGLPSDRFSAERTGGSVSTLTIQRTQQEDSAVYLCASSLLGFNTDTQYFGPGTRLTVL.

By sample share, this clone is medium-sized. V is TRBV28 and J is TRBJ2-4; perhaps TRBD1 as D (5 bases). Per the germline V gene, CDR1 is MDHEN and CDR2 is SYDVKM. Trimming removed 7 bases from V and 1 base from J, with 8 bases in between. The CDR3 has 13 amino acids. CDR3 nucleotides: TGTGCCAGCAAGGGGCTGGCCAAAAACATTCAGTACTTC. Encoded protein: CASKGLAKNIQYF.

The chain has TRBV5-1 and TRBJ2-1; D is tentatively TRBD1 or TRBD2 (5 bases each). V lost 0 bases and J lost 4, with 20 bases in between. Germline assignment: CDR1 SGHRS and CDR2 YFSETQ. This CDR3 spans 18 amino acids. The CDR3 region is CASSLGDPEATIYNEQFF. The CDR3 bases are TGCGCCAGCAGCTTGGGGGACCCGGAGGCCACAATTTACAATGAGCAGTTCTTC.

The chain carries TRBV4-3 and TRBJ2-5; D is unclear. The J call is uncertain, as TRBJ2-7 better fits the DNA end. Germline values: CDR1 LGHNA, CDR2 YSLEER. This CDR3 spans 13 amino acids. CDR3 DNA: TGCGCCAGCAGCCAAGATCTACGATACGAGCAGTACTTC. It specifies CASSQDLRYEQYF.

The gene calls are TRBV28 and TRBJ2-7; 9 nucleotides align to TRBD2. V was pared by 6 bases and J by 6 bases, with 15 bases of the junction left unmatched. CDR1 and CDR2 from the germline V gene are MDHEN and SYDVKM. This CDR3 is 16 amino acids long. CDR3 loop: CASSLGRVAGVGEQYF. In nucleotides, the CDR3 is TGTGCCAGCAGCCTAGGGCGAGTAGCGGGAGTAGGCGAGCAGTACTTC.

The DNA of the CDR3 is TGTGCCAGCAGTTTTCGGGAAAACACAGATACGCAGTATTTT. This codes for CASSFRENTDTQYF. The J gene is TRBJ2-3, the V gene TRBV28; TRBD2 might be the D (5 bases). This CDR3 is 14 amino acids long. Trimming stripped 3 bases from V and 2 bases from J, with 9 bases between. Germline V gives CDR1 MDHEN, CDR2 SYDVKM.

The chain couples TRBV7-8 to TRBJ2-7; 9 bases align to TRBD2. The CDR3 totals 15 residues. V trimming: 7 bases; J trimming: 7 bases; junction bases outside the gene matches: 14. Germline values: CDR1 SGHVS, CDR2 FQNEAQ. CDR3 region: CASKGSSGIPHEQYF. CDR3 bases: TGTGCCAGCAAAGGTTCTAGCGGGATCCCCCATGAGCAGTACTTC.

The V call is TRBV5-5, the J call TRBJ2-7; a possible D gene is TRBD2 (6 bases). The length of the CDR3 is 17 residues. V lost 4 bases, J lost 1 base, and 21 bases lay in between. Germline V gene lookup returns CDR1 SGHKS and CDR2 YYEKEE (reference sequence). CDR3 sequence: CASSHVFAGTQSYEQYF. The CDR3 coding sequence is TGTGCCAGCAGCCATGTTTTCGCCGGGACTCAGTCCTACGAGCAGTACTTC.

The sample holds a few counts of this clone. The chain carries TRBV19 and TRBJ1-5, with 10 bases aligning to TRBD1. After removal of 5 bases from V and 5 bases from J, the junction contained 6 bases not matched to a gene. The germline V gene encodes CDR1 LNHDA and CDR2 SQIVND (reference sequence). The CDR3 is made up of 15 amino acids. The CDR3 loop is CASSVKGQGYQPQHF. The CDR3 DNA is TGTGCCAGTAGTGTTAAGGGACAGGGGTATCAGCCCCAGCATTTT.

This clone has just one count. The CDR3: CSAVGGWVGYTF. CDR3 DNA: TGCAGCGCCGTGGGGGGGTGGGTTGGCTACACCTTC. The genes are TRBV29-1 and TRBJ1-2, with D possibly matching TRBD1 (5 bases). Germline CDR1 and CDR2: SQVTM and ANQGSEA. There are 12 residues in the CDR3. V gave up 7 bases and J gave up 7 bases, with 16 bases separating them.

The chain is built from TRBV6-5 and TRBJ2-7; 8 positions match TRBD2. This CDR3 is built from 13 residues. V gave up 9 bases and J gave up 5 bases; unmatched junction bases: 9. Germline V lookup: CDR1 MNHEY, CDR2 SVGAGI. The CDR3 DNA is TGTGCCAGTAACCCGGGGGGGATCAACGAGCAGTACTTC. It yields the protein CASNPGGINEQYF.

This clone was recorded a few times. CDR3 region: CDLSPGYTF. CDR3 bases: TGTGACTTATCTCCTGGCTACACCTTC. This chain joins TRBV7-3 and TRBJ1-2; D call uncertain. The CDR3 has 9 residues. The germline V gene has CDR1 SGHTA and CDR2 FQGTGA.

This clone was seen once. This chain connects TRBV21-1 to TRBJ2-7. TRBV21-1 is flagged as a pseudogene. This CDR3 region has 10 residues. The CDR3 protein is CASSKCEQYF. The CDR3 DNA sequence: TGTGCCAGCAGCAAATGCGAGCAGTACTTC.

The chain carries TRBV2 and TRBJ2-1; 9 bases agree with TRBD2. The CDR3 consists of 13 residues. After removal of 2 bases from V and 15 bases from J, the junction contained 8 bases not matched to a gene. Germline CDR1 reads SNHLY; CDR2 reads FYNNEI. This chain's CDR3 is CASSESVAGDPFF. CDR3 nucleotides: TGTGCCAGCAGTGAATCTGTAGCGGGAGATCCGTTCTTC.

This clone is medium-sized in the sample. The chain is built from TRBV28 and TRBJ2-7; D gene ambiguous. V was clipped by 7 bases and J by 1 base, with 11 bases between them. Germline-derived CDR1 and CDR2 are MDHEN and SYDVKM. CDR3 length equals 13 residues. In DNA form, the CDR3 reads TGTGCCAGCAAGTACCCGCTTTCCTACGAGCAGTACTTC. Translating gives CASKYPLSYEQYF.

This clone has just a few counts. The chain couples TRBV6-4 to TRBJ2-3, with TRBD2 matching over 12 bases. V lost 6 bases, J lost 4 bases, and 5 bases stayed unmatched. Germline-derived CDR1 and CDR2 are MRHNA and SNTAGT. CDR3 length equals 15 residues. The CDR3 sequence: CASSLTSGSSDTQYF. The CDR3 DNA sequence: TGTGCCAGCAGCCTGACTAGCGGGAGTTCAGATACGCAGTATTTT.